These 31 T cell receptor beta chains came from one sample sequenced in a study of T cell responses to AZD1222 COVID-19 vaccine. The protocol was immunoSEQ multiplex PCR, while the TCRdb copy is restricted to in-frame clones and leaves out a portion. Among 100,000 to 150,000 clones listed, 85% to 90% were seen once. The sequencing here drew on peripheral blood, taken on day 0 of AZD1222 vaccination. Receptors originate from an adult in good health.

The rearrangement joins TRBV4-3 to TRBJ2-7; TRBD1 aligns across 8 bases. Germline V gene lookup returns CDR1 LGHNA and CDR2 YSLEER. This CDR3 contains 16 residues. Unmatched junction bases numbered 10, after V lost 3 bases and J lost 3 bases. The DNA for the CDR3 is TGCGCCAGCAGCCAGGAGGGCAGGGGGCTATTCTACGAGCAGTACTTC. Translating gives CASSQEGRGLFYEQYF.

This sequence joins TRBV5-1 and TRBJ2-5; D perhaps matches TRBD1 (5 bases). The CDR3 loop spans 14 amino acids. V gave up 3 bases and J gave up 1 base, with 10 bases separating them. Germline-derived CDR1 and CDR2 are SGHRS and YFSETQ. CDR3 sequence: CASSSGQPQETQYF. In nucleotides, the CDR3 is TGCGCCAGCAGCTCCGGACAACCCCAAGAGACCCAGTACTTC.

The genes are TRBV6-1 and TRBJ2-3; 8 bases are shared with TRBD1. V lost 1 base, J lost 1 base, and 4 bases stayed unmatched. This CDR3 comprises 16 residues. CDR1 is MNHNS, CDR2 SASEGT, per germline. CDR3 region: CASSEDPGQGTDTQYF. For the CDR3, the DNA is TGTGCCAGCAGTGAAGACCCGGGACAGGGCACAGATACGCAGTATTTT.

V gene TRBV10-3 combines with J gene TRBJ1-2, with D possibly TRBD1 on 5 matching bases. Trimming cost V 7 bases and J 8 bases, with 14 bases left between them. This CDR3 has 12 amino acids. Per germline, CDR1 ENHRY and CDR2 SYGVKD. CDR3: CAITRVGGGYTF. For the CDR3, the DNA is TGTGCCATCACGAGGGTCGGGGGAGGCTACACCTTC.

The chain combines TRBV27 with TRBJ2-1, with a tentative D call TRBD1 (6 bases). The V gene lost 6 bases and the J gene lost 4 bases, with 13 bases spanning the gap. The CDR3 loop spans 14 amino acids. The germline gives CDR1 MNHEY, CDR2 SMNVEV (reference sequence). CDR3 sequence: CASSLSGQYNEQFF. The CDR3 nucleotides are TGTGCCAGCAGCCTTTCAGGACAGTACAATGAGCAGTTCTTC.

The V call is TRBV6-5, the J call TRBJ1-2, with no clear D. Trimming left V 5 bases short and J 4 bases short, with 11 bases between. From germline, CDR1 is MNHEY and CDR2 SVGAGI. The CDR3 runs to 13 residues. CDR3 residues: CASSPGGVYGYTF. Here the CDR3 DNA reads TGTGCCAGCAGTCCCGGCGGGGTCTATGGCTACACCTTC.

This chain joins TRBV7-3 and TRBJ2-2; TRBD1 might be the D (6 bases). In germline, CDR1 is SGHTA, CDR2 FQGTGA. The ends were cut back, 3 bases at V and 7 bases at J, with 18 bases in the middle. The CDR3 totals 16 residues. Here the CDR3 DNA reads TGTGCCAGCAGCTTCTATCAGGTCCAAGGGGGCGGGGAGCTGTTTTTT. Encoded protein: CASSFYQVQGGGELFF.

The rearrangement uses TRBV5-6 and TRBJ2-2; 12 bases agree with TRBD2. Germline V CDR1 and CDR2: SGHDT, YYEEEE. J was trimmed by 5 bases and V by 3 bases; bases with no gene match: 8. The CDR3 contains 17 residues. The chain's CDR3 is CASSSGLAGPGTGELFF. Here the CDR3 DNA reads TGTGCCAGCAGCTCCGGACTAGCGGGGCCGGGAACCGGGGAGCTGTTTTTT.

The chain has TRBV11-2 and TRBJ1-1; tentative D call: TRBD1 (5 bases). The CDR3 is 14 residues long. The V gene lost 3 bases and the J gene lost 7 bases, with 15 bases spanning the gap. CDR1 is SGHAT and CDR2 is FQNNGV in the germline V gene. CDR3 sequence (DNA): TGTGCCAGCAGCTTTTCGTTGGCGACAGTTGAAGCTTTCTTT. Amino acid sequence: CASSFSLATVEAFF.

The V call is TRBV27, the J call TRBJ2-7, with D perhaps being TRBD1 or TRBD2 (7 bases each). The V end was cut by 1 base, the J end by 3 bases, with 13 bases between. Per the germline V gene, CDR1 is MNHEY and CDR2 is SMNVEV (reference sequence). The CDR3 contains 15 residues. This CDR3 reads CASSLWAGGGYEQYF. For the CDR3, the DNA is TGTGCCAGCAGTTTATGGGCAGGGGGGGGCTACGAGCAGTACTTC.

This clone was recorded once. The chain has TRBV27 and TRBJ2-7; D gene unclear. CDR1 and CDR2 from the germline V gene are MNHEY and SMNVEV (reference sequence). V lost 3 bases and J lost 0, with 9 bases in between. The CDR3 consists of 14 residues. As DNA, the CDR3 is TGTGCCAGCAGTTTCCGGCCTACCTCCTACGAGCAGTACTTC. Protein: CASSFRPTSYEQYF.

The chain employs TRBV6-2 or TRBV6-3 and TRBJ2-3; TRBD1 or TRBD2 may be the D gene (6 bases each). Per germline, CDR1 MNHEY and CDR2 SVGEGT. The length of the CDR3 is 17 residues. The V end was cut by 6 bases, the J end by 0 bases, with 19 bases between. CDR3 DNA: TGTGCCAGCAGCCCTCGACAAACGGGGGCTAGCACAGATACGCAGTATTTT. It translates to CASSPRQTGASTDTQYF.

CDR3 sequence: CASSGGGPSETYEQYF. For the CDR3, the DNA is TGTGCCAGCAGTGGGGGGGGTCCTAGCGAGACCTACGAGCAGTACTTC. The genes are TRBV6-4 and TRBJ2-7; TRBD2 matches 7 bases. V dropped 4 bases and J dropped 2; count of bases not matched to a gene: 11. The CDR3 loop spans 16 amino acids. From germline, CDR1 is MRHNA and CDR2 SNTAGT.

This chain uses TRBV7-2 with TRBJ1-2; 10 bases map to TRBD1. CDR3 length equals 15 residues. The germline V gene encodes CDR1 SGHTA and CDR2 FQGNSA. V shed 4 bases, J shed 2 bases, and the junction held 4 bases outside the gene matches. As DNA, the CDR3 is TGTGCCAGCAGCTCTCCGGACAGGGGGAACTATGGCTACACCTTC. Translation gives CASSSPDRGNYGYTF.

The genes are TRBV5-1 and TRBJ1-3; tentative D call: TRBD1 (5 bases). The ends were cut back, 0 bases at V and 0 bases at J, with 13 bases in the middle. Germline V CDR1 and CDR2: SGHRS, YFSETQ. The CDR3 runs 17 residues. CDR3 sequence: CASSLALGTDSGNTIYF. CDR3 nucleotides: TGCGCCAGCAGCTTGGCCCTAGGGACGGACTCTGGAAACACCATATATTTT. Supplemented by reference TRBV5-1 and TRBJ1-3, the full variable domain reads KAGVTQTPRYLIKTRGQQVTLSCSPISGHRSVSWYQQTPGQGLQFLFEYFSETQRNKGNFPGRFSGRQFSNSRSEMNVSTLELGDSALYLCASSLALGTDSGNTIYFGEGSWLTVV.

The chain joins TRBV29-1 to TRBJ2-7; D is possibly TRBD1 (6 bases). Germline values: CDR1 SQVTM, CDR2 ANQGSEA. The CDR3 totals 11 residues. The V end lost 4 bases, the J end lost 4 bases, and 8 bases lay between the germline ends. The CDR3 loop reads CSVGQVYEQYF. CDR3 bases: TGCAGCGTTGGACAGGTGTACGAGCAGTACTTC.

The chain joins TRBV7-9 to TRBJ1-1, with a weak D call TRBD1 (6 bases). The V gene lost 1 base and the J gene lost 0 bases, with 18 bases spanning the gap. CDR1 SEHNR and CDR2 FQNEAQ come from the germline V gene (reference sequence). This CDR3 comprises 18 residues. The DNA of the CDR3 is TGTGCCAGCAGCTTAGGCCCGCTAACAGGGTACGTGAACACTGAAGCTTTCTTT. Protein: CASSLGPLTGYVNTEAFF.

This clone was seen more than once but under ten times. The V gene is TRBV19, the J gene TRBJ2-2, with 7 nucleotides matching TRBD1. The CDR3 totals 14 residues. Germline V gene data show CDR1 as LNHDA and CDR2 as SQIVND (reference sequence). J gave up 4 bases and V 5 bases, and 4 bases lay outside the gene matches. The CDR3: CASSSGQRTGELFF. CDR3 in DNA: TGTGCCAGTAGTTCGGGACAGCGCACCGGGGAGCTGTTTTTT. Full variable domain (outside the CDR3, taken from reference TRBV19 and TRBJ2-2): DGGITQSPKYLFRKEGQNVTLSCEQNLNHDAMYWYRQDPGQGLRLIYYSQIVNDFQKGDIAEGYSVSREKKESFPLTVTSAQKNPTAFYLCASSSGQRTGELFFGEGSRLTVL.

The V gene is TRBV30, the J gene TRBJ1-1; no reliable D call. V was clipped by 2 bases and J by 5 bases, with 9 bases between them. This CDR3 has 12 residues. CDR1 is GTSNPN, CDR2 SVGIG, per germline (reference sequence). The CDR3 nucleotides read TGTGCCTGGAGTTTTGGTGGGACTGAAGCTTTCTTT. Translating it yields CAWSFGGTEAFF. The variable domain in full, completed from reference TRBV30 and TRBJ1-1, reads SQTIHQWPATLVQPVGSPLSLECTVEGTSNPNLYWYRQAAGRGLQLLFYSVGIGQISSEVPQNLSASRPQDRQFILSSKKLLLSDSGFYLCAWSFGGTEAFFGQGTRLTVV.

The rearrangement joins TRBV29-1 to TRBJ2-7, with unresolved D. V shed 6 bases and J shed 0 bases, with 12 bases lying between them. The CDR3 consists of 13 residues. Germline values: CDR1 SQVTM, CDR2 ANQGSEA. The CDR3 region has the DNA TGCAGCGTCCAAAGGCCTCTCTCCTACGAGCAGTACTTC. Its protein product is CSVQRPLSYEQYF.

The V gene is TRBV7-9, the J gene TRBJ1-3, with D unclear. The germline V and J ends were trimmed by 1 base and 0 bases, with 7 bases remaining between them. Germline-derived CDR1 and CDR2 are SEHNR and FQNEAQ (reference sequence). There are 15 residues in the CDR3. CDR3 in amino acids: CASSLVRSSGNTIYF. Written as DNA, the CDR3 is TGTGCCAGCAGCTTAGTCAGGAGCTCTGGAAACACCATATATTTT.

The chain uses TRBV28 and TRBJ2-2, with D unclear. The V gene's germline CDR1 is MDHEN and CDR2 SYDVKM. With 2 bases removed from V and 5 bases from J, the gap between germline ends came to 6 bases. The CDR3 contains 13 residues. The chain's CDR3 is CASSLQATGELFF. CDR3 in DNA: TGTGCCAGCAGTTTACAGGCTACCGGGGAGCTGTTTTTT.

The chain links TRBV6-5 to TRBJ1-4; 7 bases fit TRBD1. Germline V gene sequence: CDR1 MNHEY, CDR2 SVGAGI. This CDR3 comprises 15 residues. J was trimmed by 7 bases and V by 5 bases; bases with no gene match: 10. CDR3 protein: CASSTQTGKSEKLFF. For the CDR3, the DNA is TGTGCCAGCAGTACCCAGACAGGGAAAAGTGAAAAACTGTTTTTT.

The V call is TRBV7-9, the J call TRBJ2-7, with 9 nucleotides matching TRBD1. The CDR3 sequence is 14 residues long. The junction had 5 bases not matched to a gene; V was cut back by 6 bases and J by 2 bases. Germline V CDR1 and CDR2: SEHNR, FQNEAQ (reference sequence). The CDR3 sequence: CASRGGTGTYEQYF. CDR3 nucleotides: TGTGCCAGCAGAGGGGGGACAGGGACCTACGAGCAGTACTTC.

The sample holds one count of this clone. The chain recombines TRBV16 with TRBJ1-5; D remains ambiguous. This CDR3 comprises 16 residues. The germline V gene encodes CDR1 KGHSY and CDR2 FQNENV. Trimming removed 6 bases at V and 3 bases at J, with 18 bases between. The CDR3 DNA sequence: TGTGCCAGCAGTCTAGGCAACACGGTTACCAATCAGCCCCAGCATTTT. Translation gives CASSLGNTVTNQPQHF. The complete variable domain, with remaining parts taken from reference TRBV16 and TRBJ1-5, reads GEEVAQTPKHLVRGEGQKAKLYCAPIKGHSYVFWYQQVLKNEFKFLISFQNENVFDETGMPKERFSAKCLPNSPCSLEIQATKLEDSAVYFCASSLGNTVTNQPQHFGDGTRLSIL.

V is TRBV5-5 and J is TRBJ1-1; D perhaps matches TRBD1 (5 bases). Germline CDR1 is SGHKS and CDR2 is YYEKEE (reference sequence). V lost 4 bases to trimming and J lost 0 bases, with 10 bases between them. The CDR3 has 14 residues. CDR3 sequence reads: CASSRGTLNTEAFF. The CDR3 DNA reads TGTGCCAGCAGCCGGGGGACGTTGAACACTGAAGCTTTCTTT.

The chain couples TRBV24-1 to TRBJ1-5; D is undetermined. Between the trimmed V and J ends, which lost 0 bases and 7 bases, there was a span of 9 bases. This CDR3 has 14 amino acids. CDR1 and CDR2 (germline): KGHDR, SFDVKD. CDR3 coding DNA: TGTGCCACCAGTGATTTGGGAGTTAACCAGCCCCAGCATTTT. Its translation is CATSDLGVNQPQHF.

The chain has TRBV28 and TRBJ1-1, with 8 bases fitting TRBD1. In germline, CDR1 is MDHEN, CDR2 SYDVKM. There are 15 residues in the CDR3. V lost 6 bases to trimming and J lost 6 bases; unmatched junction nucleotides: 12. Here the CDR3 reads CASSPPRTGRPEAFF. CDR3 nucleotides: TGTGCCAGCAGCCCTCCAAGGACAGGGAGGCCTGAAGCTTTCTTT.

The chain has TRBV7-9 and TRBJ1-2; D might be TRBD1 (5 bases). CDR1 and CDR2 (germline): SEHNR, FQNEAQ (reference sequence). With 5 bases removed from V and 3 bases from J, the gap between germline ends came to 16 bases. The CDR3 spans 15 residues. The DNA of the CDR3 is TGTGCCAGCAGCACGGGCGGAGGGGAGTACTATGGCTACACCTTC. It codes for CASSTGGGEYYGYTF.

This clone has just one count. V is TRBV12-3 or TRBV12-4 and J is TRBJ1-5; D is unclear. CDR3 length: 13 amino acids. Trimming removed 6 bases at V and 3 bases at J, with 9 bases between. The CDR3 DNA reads TGTGCCAGCAGAGATAGCTACAATCAGCCCCAGCATTTT. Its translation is CASRDSYNQPQHF.

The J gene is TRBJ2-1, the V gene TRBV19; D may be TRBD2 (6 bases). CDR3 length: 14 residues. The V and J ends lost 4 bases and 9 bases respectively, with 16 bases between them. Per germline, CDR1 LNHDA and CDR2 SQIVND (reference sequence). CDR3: CASSNSPGRTEQFF. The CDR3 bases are TGTGCCAGTAGTAATAGTCCAGGGAGGACTGAGCAGTTCTTC.